This T cell receptor (beta chain) was observed in a study of early T cells in non-severe SARS-CoV-2 infection. Study-wide context: Sequencing was performed on bulk RNA from unsorted whole blood, leaving chains unpaired.

The germline V gene encodes CDR1 SEHNR and CDR2 FQNEAQ (reference sequence). Trimming took 7 bases from V and 0 from J, leaving 12 bases between them. CDR3 length equals 15 residues. This clonotype was counted at least ten times. As part of library construction, unique molecular identifiers were attached to individual cDNA molecules. MiXCR was run by TCRdb on the 5' RACE reads, yielding one entry per CDR3 protein. The table shows roughly 69,000 distinct CDR3 sequences, with more than 7% occurring only once. The material sequenced was whole blood, taken at baseline. The V and J genes are TRBV7-9 and TRBJ2-2; perhaps D is TRBD1 or TRBD2 (5 bases each). This receptor was obtained from an adult who was a healthcare worker with PCR-confirmed SARS-CoV-2 infection or an uninfected control (not recorded which). Here the CDR3 reads CASIFGATNTGELFF. The CDR3 DNA sequence: TGTGCCAGCATATTCGGGGCTACGAACACCGGGGAGCTGTTTTTT.